Listed below are T cell receptor beta chains from one sample, sequenced in a study of OX40 agonist ivuxolimab in advanced cancers. TCRdb keeps only in-frame clones here, not all; method: immunoSEQ multiplex PCR. The repertoire includes 95,000 to 110,000 clones, 75% to 95% of them detected once, and approximately 1.2% sits in the top ten. Material: CD4+ or CD8+ T cells sorted from blood, obtained in a trial of the OX40 agonist ivuxolimab. Source of these receptors: an adult with an advanced solid tumor such as melanoma, head and neck, liver or kidney cancer. The CDR3 runs from the conserved cysteine through the conserved F or W. Each record gives: J gene, V gene, clone size, D gene, CDR3 protein, CDR3 DNA. The D gene is left open where the match is weak. Not every row has a clone size; where given, it reads once, few, many or a size class.

j_gene: TRBJ2-7
v_gene: TRBV2
abundance: .
d_gene: TRBD2
CDR3aa: CASSGQGLAGDEQYF
CDR3nt: TGTGCCAGCAGTGGGCAGGGACTAGCGGGAGACGAGCAGTACTTC

j_gene: TRBJ1-5
v_gene: TRBV7-8
abundance: .
d_gene: TRBD1
CDR3aa: CASSRRTGIQQPQHF
CDR3nt: TGTGCCAGCAGCAGACGGACAGGGATTCAGCAGCCCCAGCATTTT

j_gene: TRBJ2-1
v_gene: TRBV29-1
abundance: .
d_gene: .
CDR3aa: CSVEASSASAGFF
CDR3nt: TGCAGCGTTGAAGCCTCCTCGGCTAGCGCCGGCTTCTTC

j_gene: TRBJ1-3
v_gene: TRBV5-1
abundance: .
d_gene: TRBD1
CDR3aa: CASSPGQGAGNTIYF
CDR3nt: TGCGCCAGCAGCCCGGGACAGGGAGCTGGAAACACCATATATTTT

j_gene: TRBJ2-2
v_gene: TRBV15
abundance: .
d_gene: TRBD1
CDR3aa: CATSRRQGRSTGELFF
CDR3nt: TGTGCCACCAGCAGGAGACAGGGACGAAGCACCGGGGAGCTGTTTTTT

j_gene: TRBJ1-2
v_gene: TRBV12-5
abundance: .
d_gene: .
CDR3aa: CASGLHAAGTFLGGYTF
CDR3nt: TGTGCTAGTGGTTTGCACGCGGCAGGAACTTTTTTAGGTGGCTACACCTTC

j_gene: TRBJ1-4
v_gene: TRBV6-5
abundance: .
d_gene: .
CDR3aa: CASSERQLNEKLFF
CDR3nt: TGTGCCAGCAGCGAGAGGCAGCTTAATGAAAAACTGTTTTTT

j_gene: TRBJ1-3
v_gene: TRBV19
abundance: .
d_gene: TRBD1
CDR3aa: CASSVDRVGTIYF
CDR3nt: TGTGCCAGTAGTGTAGACAGGGTAGGCACCATATATTTT

j_gene: TRBJ1-1
v_gene: TRBV29-1
abundance: .
d_gene: .
CDR3aa: CSVGGAEAFF
CDR3nt: TGCAGCGTTGGTGGGGCTGAAGCTTTCTTT

j_gene: TRBJ1-6
v_gene: TRBV5-4
abundance: .
d_gene: .
CDR3aa: CASSLDRLNSPLHF
CDR3nt: TGTGCCAGCAGCTTGGACAGGTTGAATTCACCCCTCCACTTT

j_gene: TRBJ1-5
v_gene: TRBV19
abundance: once
d_gene: .
CDR3aa: CASSGPYSNQPQHF
CDR3nt: TGTGCCAGTAGTGGACCGTATAGCAATCAGCCCCAGCATTTT

j_gene: TRBJ2-7
v_gene: TRBV19
abundance: .
d_gene: TRBD1
CDR3aa: CASSRQGARYEQYF
CDR3nt: TGTGCCAGTAGTCGACAGGGGGCGAGGTACGAGCAGTACTTC

j_gene: TRBJ1-5
v_gene: TRBV2
abundance: few
d_gene: .
CDR3aa: CASSEGNSNQPQHF
CDR3nt: TGTGCCAGCAGTGAGGGAAATAGCAATCAGCCCCAGCATTTT

j_gene: TRBJ1-1
v_gene: TRBV28
abundance: .
d_gene: .
CDR3aa: CASSLMAASAFF
CDR3nt: TGTGCCAGCAGTTTAATGGCGGCGTCGGCTTTCTTT